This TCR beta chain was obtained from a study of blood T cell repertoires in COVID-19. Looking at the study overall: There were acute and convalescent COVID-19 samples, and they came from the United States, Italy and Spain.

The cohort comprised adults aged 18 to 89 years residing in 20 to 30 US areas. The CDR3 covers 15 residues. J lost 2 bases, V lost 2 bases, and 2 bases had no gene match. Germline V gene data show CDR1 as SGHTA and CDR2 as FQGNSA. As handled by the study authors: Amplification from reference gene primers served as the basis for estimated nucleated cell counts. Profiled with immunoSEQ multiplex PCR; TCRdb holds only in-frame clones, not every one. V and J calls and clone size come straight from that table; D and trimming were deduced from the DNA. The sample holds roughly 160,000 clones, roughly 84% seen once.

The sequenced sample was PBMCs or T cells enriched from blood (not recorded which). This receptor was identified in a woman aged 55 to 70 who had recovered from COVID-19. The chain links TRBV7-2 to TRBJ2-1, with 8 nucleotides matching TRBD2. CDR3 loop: CASSLTSGPYNEQFF. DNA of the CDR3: TGTGCCAGCAGCTTAACTAGCGGACCCTACAATGAGCAGTTCTTC. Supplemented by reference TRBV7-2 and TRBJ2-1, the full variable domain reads GAGVSQSPSNKVTEKGKDVELRCDPISGHTALYWYRQSLGQGLEFLIYFQGNSAPDKSGLPSDRFSAERTGGSVSTLTIQRTQQEDSAVYLCASSLTSGPYNEQFFGPGTRLTVL.